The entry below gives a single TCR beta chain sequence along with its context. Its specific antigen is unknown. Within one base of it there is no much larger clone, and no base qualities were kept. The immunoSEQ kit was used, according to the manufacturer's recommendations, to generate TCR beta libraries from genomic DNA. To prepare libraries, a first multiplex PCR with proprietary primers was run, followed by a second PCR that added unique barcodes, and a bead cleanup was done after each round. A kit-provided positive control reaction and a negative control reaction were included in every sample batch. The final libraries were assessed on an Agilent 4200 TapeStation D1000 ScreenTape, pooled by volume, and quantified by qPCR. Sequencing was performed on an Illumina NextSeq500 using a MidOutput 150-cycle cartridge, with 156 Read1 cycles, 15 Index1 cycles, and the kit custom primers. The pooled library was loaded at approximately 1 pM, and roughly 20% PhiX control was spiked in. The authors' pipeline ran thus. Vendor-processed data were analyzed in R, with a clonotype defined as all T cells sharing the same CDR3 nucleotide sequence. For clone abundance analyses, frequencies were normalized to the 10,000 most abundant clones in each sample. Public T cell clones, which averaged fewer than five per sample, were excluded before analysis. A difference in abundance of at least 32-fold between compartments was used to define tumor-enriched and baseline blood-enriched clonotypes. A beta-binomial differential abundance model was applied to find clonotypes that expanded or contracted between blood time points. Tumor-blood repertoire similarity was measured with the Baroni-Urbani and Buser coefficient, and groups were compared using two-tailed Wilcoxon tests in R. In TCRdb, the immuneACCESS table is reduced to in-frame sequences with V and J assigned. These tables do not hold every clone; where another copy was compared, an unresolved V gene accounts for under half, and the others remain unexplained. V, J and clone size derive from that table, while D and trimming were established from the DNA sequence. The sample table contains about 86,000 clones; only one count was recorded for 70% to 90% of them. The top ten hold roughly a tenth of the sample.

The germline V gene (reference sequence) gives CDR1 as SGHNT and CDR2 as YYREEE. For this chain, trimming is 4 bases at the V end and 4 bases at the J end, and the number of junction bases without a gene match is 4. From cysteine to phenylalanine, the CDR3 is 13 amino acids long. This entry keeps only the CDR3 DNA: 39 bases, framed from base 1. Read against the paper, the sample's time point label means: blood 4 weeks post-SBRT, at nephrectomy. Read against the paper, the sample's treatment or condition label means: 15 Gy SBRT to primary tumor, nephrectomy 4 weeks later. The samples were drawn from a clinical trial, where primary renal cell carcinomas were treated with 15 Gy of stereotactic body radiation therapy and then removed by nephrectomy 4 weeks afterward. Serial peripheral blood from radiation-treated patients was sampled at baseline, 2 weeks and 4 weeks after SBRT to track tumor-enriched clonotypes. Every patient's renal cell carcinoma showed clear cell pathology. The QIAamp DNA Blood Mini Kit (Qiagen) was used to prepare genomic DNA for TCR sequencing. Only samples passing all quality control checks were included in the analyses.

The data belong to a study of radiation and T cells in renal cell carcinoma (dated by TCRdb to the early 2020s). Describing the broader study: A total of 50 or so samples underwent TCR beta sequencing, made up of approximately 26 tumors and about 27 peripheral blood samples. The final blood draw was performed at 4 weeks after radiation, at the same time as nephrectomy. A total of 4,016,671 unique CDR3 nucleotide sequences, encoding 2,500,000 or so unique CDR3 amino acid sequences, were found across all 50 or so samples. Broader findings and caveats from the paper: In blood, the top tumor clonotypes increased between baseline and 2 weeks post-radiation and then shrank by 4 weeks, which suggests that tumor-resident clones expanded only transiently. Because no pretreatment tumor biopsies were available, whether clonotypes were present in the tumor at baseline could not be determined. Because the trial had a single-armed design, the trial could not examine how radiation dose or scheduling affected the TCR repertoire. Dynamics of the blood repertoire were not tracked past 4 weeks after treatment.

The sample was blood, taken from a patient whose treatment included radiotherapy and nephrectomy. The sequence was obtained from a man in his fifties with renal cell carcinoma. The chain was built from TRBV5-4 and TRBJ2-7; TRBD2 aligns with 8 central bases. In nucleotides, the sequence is TGTGCCAGCAGCCTCACTAGCGGATACGAGCAGTACTTC. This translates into CASSLTSGYEQYF. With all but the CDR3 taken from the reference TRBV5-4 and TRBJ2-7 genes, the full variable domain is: ETGVTQSPTHLIKTRGQQVTLRCSSQSGHNTVSWYQQALGQGPQFIFQYYREEENGRGNFPPRFSGLQFPNYSSELNVNALELDDSALYLCASSLTSGYEQYFGPGTRLTVT.